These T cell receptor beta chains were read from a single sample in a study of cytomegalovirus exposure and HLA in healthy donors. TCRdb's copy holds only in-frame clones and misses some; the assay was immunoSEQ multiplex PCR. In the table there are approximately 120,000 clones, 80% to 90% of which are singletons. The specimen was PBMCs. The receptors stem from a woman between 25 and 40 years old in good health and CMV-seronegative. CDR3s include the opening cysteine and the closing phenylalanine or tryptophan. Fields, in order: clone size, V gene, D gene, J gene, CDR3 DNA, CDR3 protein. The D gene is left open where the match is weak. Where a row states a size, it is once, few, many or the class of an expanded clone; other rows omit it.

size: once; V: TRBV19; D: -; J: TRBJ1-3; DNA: TGTGCCAGCCAATCGGGGGGCGGAGGAACTGGAAACACCATATATTTT; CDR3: CASQSGGGGTGNTIYF
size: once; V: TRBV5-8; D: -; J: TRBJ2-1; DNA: TGTGCCAGCAGCTTGGCGGGAAGCTCCTACAATGAGCAGTTCTTC; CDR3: CASSLAGSSYNEQFF
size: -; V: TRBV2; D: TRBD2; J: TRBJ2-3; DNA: TGTGCCAGCTCGGGGGGGCGCAGAGATACGCAGTATTTT; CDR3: CASSGGRRDTQYF
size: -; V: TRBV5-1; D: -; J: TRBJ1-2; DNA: TGCGCCAGCAGCTTGACTGACACCGGCTACACCTTC; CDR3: CASSLTDTGYTF
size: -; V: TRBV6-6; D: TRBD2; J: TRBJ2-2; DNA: TGTGCCAGCAGATTTAGCGGGAGGGACGCCGGGGAGCTGTTTTTT; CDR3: CASRFSGRDAGELFF
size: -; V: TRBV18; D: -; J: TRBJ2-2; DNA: TGTGCCAGCTCCCTCGATGGGTCCCCGAGGGTGAGACCCGGGGAGCTGTTTTTT; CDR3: CASSLDGSPRVRPGELFF
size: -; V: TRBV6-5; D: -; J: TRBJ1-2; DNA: TGTGCCAGCAGGGCGGCATCGGGGGGCGCGGAAGGCTACACCTTC; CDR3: CASRAASGGAEGYTF
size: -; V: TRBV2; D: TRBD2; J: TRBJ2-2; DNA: TGTGCCAGCAGTGTGTCGGCGGGGGGCACCGGGGAGCTGTTTTTT; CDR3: CASSVSAGGTGELFF
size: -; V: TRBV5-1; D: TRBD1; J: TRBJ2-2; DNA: TGCGCCAGCAGAGGGGACAGCTTGAACACCGGGGAGCTGTTTTTT; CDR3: CASRGDSLNTGELFF
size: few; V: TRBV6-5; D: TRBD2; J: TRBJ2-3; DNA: TGTGCCAGCAGTGGACTAGCGGGGGGGCCAGATACGCAGTATTTT; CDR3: CASSGLAGGPDTQYF
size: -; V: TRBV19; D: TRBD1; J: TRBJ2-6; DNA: TGTGCCACTTCCAGAGACAGGGACTCTGGGGCCAACGTCCTGACTTTC; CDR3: CATSRDRDSGANVLTF
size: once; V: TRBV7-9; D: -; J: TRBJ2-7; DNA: TGTGCCAGCAGCTTAGCGGTTAACGAGCAGTACTTC; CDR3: CASSLAVNEQYF
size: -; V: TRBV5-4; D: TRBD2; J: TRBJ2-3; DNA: TGTGCCAGCAGCTCCCGCTACTCTAGCGGGGGGACCACAGATACGCAGTATTTT; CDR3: CASSSRYSSGGTTDTQYF
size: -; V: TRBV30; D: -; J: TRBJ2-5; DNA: TGTGCCTGGAATCAAAAAACGTTATCTCGGAGAAAAGAGACCCAGTACTTC; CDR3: CAWNQKTLSRRKETQYF
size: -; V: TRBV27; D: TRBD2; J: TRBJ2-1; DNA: TGTGCCAGCAGAGAGGGCGCGGGGGACTACTCCTACAATGAGCAGTTCTTC; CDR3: CASREGAGDYSYNEQFF
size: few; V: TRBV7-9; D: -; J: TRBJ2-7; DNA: TGTGCCGTCGGTCAGGGCGTAAACGAGCAGTACTTC; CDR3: CAVGQGVNEQYF
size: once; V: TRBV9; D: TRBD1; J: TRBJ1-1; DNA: TGTGCCAGCAGCGGGCATACAGGGGCTCTTAACACTGAAGCTTTCTTT; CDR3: CASSGHTGALNTEAFF
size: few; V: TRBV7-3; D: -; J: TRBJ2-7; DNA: TGTGCCAGCAGCTTAGCTCGACTAGAGGGCGAGCAGTACTTC; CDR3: CASSLARLEGEQYF
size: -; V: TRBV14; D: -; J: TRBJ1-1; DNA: TGTGCCAGCAGCCCCCTGGACAGTGTCCGTGAAGCTTTCTTT; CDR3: CASSPLDSVREAFF
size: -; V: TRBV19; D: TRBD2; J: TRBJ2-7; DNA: TGTGCCAGTAGTATGCAGGCTAGCGGTACGGTCGAGCAGTACTTC; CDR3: CASSMQASGTVEQYF
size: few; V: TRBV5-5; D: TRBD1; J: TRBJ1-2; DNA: TGTGCCAGCAGCTTGGACAGGGGCTATGGCTACACCTTC; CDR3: CASSLDRGYGYTF
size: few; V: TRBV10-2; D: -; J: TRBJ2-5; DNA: TGCGCCAGCAGGCATGCGGGGCAAGAGACCCAGTACTTC; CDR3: CASRHAGQETQYF
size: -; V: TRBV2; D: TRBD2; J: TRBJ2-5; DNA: TGTGCCAGCAGCTCCGGACTAGCGGGAGTCGATGAGACCCAGTACTTC; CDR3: CASSSGLAGVDETQYF
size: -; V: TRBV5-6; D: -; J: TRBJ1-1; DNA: TGTGCCAGCAGCTTGGCCTATTTCCCGTCGAACACTGAAGCTTTCTTT; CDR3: CASSLAYFPSNTEAFF
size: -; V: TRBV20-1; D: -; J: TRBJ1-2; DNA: TGCAGTGCTAGGGACACGGACGGAAACTTC; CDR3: CSARDTDGNF
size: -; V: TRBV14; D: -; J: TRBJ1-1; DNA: TGTGCCAGCAGCCGAGGATCTGGGACTGAAGCTTTCTTT; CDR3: CASSRGSGTEAFF
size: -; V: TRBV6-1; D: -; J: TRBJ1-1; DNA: TGTGCCAGCAGTGAAAGTGGTGGGGGGTCTGAAGCTTTCTTT; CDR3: CASSESGGGSEAFF
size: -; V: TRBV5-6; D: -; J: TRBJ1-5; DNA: TGTGCCAGCAGCGTGGGACAAAGCAATCAGCCCCAGCATTTT; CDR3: CASSVGQSNQPQHF
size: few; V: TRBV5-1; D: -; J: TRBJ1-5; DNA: TGCGCCAGCAGCTTGGGAGATTATAGCAATCAGCCCCAGCATTTT; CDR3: CASSLGDYSNQPQHF
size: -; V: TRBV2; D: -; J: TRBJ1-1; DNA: TGTGCCAGCAGAAACAGGGTTGAAGCTTTCTTT; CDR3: CASRNRVEAFF
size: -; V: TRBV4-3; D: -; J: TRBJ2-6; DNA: TGCGCCAGCAGCCAAGCGGTGGAGACCTCTGGGGCCAACGTCCTGACTTTC; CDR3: CASSQAVETSGANVLTF
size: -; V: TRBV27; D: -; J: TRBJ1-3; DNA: TGTGCCAGCGGAGCAGGGTCGATCAGCTCTGGAAACACCATATATTTT; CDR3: CASGAGSISSGNTIYF
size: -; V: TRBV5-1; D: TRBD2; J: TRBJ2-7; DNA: TGCGCCAGCAGCTTGTTTAGCCAGCGGGAGACCTACGAGCAGTACTTC; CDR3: CASSLFSQRETYEQYF
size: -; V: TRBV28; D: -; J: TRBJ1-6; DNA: TGTGCCAGCAGCCTTTTTGAAACAGGGTTGAGTTCACCCCTCCACTTT; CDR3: CASSLFETGLSSPLHF
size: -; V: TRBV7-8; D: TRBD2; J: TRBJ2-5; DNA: TGTGCCAGCAGCTTATCGGGGGGAATCCAAGAGACCCAGTACTTC; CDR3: CASSLSGGIQETQYF
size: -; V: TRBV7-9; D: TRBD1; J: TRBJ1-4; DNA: TGTGCCAGCAGCTCGGGGACAGTTATTAATGAAAAACTGTTTTTT; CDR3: CASSSGTVINEKLFF
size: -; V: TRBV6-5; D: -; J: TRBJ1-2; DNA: TGTGCCAGCAGTTACTCGAGCAACCGCGGGAGGTCTCGCTACACCTTC; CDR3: CASSYSSNRGRSRYTF
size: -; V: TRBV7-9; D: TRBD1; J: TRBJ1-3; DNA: TGTGCCAGCAGCTTTGGACAGGTTTTCTCCATATATTTT; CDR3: CASSFGQVFSIYF
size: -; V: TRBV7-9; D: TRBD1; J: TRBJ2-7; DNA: TGTGCCAGCAGCCTCACCGGACAGGGAAGCGAGCAGTACTTC; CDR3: CASSLTGQGSEQYF
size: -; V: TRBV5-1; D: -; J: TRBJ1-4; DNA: TGCGCCAGCAGCTTAACGGCTAATGAAAAACTGTTTTTT; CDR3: CASSLTANEKLFF
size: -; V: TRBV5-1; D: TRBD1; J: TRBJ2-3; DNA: TGCGCCAGCAGCTTGTGGACAGGGAATGTAGATACGCAGTATTTT; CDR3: CASSLWTGNVDTQYF
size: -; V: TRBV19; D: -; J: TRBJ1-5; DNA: TGTGCCAGTAGTATATGGGCAGTCAATCAGCCCCAGCATTTT; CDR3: CASSIWAVNQPQHF
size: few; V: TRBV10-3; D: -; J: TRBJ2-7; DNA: TGTGCCATCAGTGAGACCTACGAGCAGTACTTC; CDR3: CAISETYEQYF
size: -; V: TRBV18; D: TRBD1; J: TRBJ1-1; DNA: TGTGCCAGCTCAAGAGACAGGGATAGTTTCGACACTGAAGCTTTCTTT; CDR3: CASSRDRDSFDTEAFF
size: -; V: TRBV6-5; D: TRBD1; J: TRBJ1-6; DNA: TGTGCCAGCAGTGAGGGACAGCTGAATTCACCCCTCCACTTT; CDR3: CASSEGQLNSPLHF
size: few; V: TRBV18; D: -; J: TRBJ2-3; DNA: TGTGCCAGCTCACCTCTCGTCCAGGCTGTCGCAGATACGCAGTATTTT; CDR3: CASSPLVQAVADTQYF
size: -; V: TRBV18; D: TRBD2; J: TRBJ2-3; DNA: TGTGCCAGCTCACCAAGAGCGGGGGAAGCAGATACGCAGTATTTT; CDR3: CASSPRAGEADTQYF
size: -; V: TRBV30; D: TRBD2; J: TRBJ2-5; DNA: TGTGCCTGGAGTGTACTAGGAGTAGCGGGGGAGACCCAGTACTTC; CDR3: CAWSVLGVAGETQYF
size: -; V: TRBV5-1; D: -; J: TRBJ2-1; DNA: TGCGCCAGCAGAGATGGGACTTTCTACAATGAGCAGTTCTTC; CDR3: CASRDGTFYNEQFF
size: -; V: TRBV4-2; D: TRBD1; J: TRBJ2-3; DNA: TGTGCCAGCAGCCAAGGACAGGGGTTGGGACAACCAACAGATACGCAGTATTTT; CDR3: CASSQGQGLGQPTDTQYF
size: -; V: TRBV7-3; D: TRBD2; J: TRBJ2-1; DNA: TGTGCCAGCAGCTTTAGAACTAGCGCATACAATGAGCAGTTCTTC; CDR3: CASSFRTSAYNEQFF
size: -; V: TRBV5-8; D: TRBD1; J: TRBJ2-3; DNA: TGTGCCAGCAGCCAATCCGGAGACAGGGGCACAGATACGCAGTATTTT; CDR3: CASSQSGDRGTDTQYF
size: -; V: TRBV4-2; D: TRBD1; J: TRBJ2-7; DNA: TGTGCCAGCAGCCAAGGGGACAGGGTTGGCTACGAGCAGTACTTC; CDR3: CASSQGDRVGYEQYF
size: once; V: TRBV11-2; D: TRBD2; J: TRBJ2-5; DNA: TGTGCCAGCAGCTTCACTAGCGGCCCCCAAGAGACCCAGTACTTC; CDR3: CASSFTSGPQETQYF
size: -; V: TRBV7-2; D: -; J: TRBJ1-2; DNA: TGTGCCAGCAGCAGACAGGACTATGGCTACACCTTC; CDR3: CASSRQDYGYTF
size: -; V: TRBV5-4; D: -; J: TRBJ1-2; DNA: TGTGCCAGCAGCTTTAGACACCTTAGGAACTATGGCTACACCTTC; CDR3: CASSFRHLRNYGYTF
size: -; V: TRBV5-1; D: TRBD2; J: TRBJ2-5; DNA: TGCGCCAGCAGCCCGGGACTACAGAAGCAAGAGACCCAGTACTTC; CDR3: CASSPGLQKQETQYF
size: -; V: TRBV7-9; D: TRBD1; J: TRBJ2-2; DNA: TGTTCCAGCAGCTTATCGACAGGGGAATCGGTGTTTTTT; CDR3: CSSSLSTGESVFF
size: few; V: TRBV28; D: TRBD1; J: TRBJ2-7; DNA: TGTGCCAGCAGTTTATCCTCCGGGACAGGGAGCTCCTACGAGCAGTACTTC; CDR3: CASSLSSGTGSSYEQYF